Listed below are T cell receptor beta chains from one sample, sequenced in a study of graft-versus-host responses after intestinal transplantation. Data came from immunoSEQ multiplex PCR; TCRdb stores just in-frame clones and leaves some out. The table has some 64,000 clones, 85% to 95% seen once. What these receptors recognize is not known. The specimen comprised unstimulated CD8+ T cells sorted from spleen or lymph node cells, sampled before transplant. The source is a human donor who was the organ donor for an intestinal transplant. Each CDR3 is given with its conserved first and last residue. D genes are given only for firm matches. Only part of the rows carry a size: once, few, many, or a class if the clone is expanded.

V: TRBV9; length: 20; J: TRBJ2-6; D: TRBD2; size: .; DNA: TGTGCCAGCAGCGACTTTTTAGAGAGCGGGAGAAGCTCTGGGGCCAACGTCCTGACTTTC; CDR3: CASSDFLESGRSSGANVLTF
V: TRBV28; length: 14; J: TRBJ2-1; D: TRBD2; size: .; DNA: TGTGCCAGCAGTTATACTAGCGGGCAGAATGAGCAGTTCTTC; CDR3: CASSYTSGQNEQFF
V: TRBV9; length: 14; J: TRBJ1-2; D: TRBD1; size: .; DNA: TGTGCCAGCAGCGCCGGACAGGGGGTGCGTGGCTACACCTTC; CDR3: CASSAGQGVRGYTF
V: TRBV7-2; length: 15; J: TRBJ1-2; D: TRBD1; size: once; DNA: TGTGCCAGCAGCCAGAAATGGGACAGCCAATATGGCTACACCTTC; CDR3: CASSQKWDSQYGYTF
V: TRBV29-1; length: 13; J: TRBJ2-5; D: TRBD2; size: .; DNA: TGCAGCGCTGTCGGGACTAGCGGGGAGACCCAGTACTTC; CDR3: CSAVGTSGETQYF
V: TRBV27; length: 15; J: TRBJ2-7; D: .; size: .; DNA: TGTGCCAGCAGTGATCGGGACTCCTCGTCGTACGAGCAGTACTTC; CDR3: CASSDRDSSSYEQYF
V: TRBV27; length: 12; J: TRBJ1-2; D: TRBD1; size: .; DNA: TGTGCCAGCAGGGCAGGGGGCGGAGGCTACACCTTC; CDR3: CASRAGGGGYTF
V: TRBV4-3; length: 17; J: TRBJ2-3; D: TRBD2; size: .; DNA: TGCGCCAGCAGCCAAGTGAGGCGGGAGGCCCACACAGATACGCAGTATTTT; CDR3: CASSQVRREAHTDTQYF
V: TRBV28; length: 14; J: TRBJ2-5; D: TRBD1; size: .; DNA: TGTGCCAGCAGCCCCCGGACAGGGAAAGAGACCCAGTACTTC; CDR3: CASSPRTGKETQYF
V: TRBV27; length: 13; J: TRBJ2-7; D: TRBD2; size: .; DNA: TGTGCCAGCAGTCTGGGGGGGGATTACGAGCAGTACTTC; CDR3: CASSLGGDYEQYF
V: TRBV30; length: 17; J: TRBJ1-2; D: .; size: .; DNA: TGTGCCTGGACCCAAGAGTACCCCCCGCAACAGGTTCCGGGCTACACCTTC; CDR3: CAWTQEYPPQQVPGYTF
V: TRBV5-1; length: 13; J: TRBJ1-1; D: .; size: .; DNA: TGCGTCAGCAGCTTGGTCTCAGGGACTGAAGCTTTCTTT; CDR3: CVSSLVSGTEAFF
V: TRBV2; length: 14; J: TRBJ1-5; D: TRBD1; size: .; DNA: TGTGCCAGCAGTGAGGACAGGGAAAATCAGCCCCAGCATTTT; CDR3: CASSEDRENQPQHF
V: TRBV11-2; length: 14; J: TRBJ2-7; D: .; size: .; DNA: TGTGCCAGCAGCTTTTTCGACGGGAGCTACGAGCAGTACTTC; CDR3: CASSFFDGSYEQYF
V: TRBV7-9; length: 13; J: TRBJ2-7; D: TRBD1; size: .; DNA: TGTGCCAGCAGCGGGGACAGGGTGAACGAGCAGTACTTC; CDR3: CASSGDRVNEQYF
V: TRBV10-2; length: 15; J: TRBJ2-7; D: TRBD2; size: .; DNA: TGCGCCAGCAGTGAGGGGGGAGCGGGGTCCTACGAGCAGTACTTC; CDR3: CASSEGGAGSYEQYF
V: TRBV4-3; length: 18; J: TRBJ2-4; D: TRBD1; size: .; DNA: TGCGCCAGCAGCCGGGATCGAAAGCCGGGACAGGCCAAAAACATTCAGTACTTC; CDR3: CASSRDRKPGQAKNIQYF
V: TRBV19; length: 16; J: TRBJ2-3; D: TRBD2; size: .; DNA: TGTGCCAGTAGTATCCGAGGCGGGAGCTATGGAGATACGCAGTATTTT; CDR3: CASSIRGGSYGDTQYF
V: TRBV19; length: 15; J: TRBJ2-7; D: .; size: .; DNA: TGTGCCAGTAGCTTCAGGGGACATGGAATCTACGAGCAGTACTTC; CDR3: CASSFRGHGIYEQYF
V: TRBV9; length: 15; J: TRBJ1-3; D: TRBD1; size: .; DNA: TGTGCCAGCAGCGTGGGACAGGGCTCTGGAAACACCATATATTTT; CDR3: CASSVGQGSGNTIYF
V: TRBV9; length: 16; J: TRBJ2-2; D: TRBD1; size: once; DNA: TGTGCCAGCAGCCCCCGGGACAGGGTGGGGACCGGGGAGCTGTTTTTT; CDR3: CASSPRDRVGTGELFF
V: TRBV9; length: 15; J: TRBJ2-6; D: .; size: .; DNA: TGTGCCAGCAGCAAACAGGTCTCTGGGGCCAACGTCCTGACTTTC; CDR3: CASSKQVSGANVLTF
V: TRBV6-1; length: 15; J: TRBJ2-6; D: .; size: .; DNA: TGTGCCAGCAGCACCGACAACTCTGGGGCCAACGTCCTGACTTTC; CDR3: CASSTDNSGANVLTF
V: TRBV27; length: 14; J: TRBJ2-2; D: .; size: .; DNA: TGTGCCAGCAGGATGGGGGCGGGCACCGGGGAGCTGTTTTTT; CDR3: CASRMGAGTGELFF
V: TRBV9; length: 17; J: TRBJ2-3; D: TRBD2; size: .; DNA: TGTGCCAGCAGCGGTTCTATAGCGGGAGTGAGCACAGATACGCAGTATTTT; CDR3: CASSGSIAGVSTDTQYF
V: TRBV19; length: 15; J: TRBJ2-1; D: TRBD2; size: .; DNA: TGTGCCAGTAGTCTAGCGGGAGGGCCGGGGAATGAGCAGTTCTTC; CDR3: CASSLAGGPGNEQFF
V: TRBV6-1; length: 14; J: TRBJ2-7; D: TRBD2; size: .; DNA: TGTGCCAGCAGCCCGGGAGGGGGTGTCTACGAGCAGTACTTC; CDR3: CASSPGGGVYEQYF
V: TRBV28; length: 15; J: TRBJ2-7; D: .; size: .; DNA: TGTGCCAGCAGCTCCCTCATCCGAGCGGGTTACGAGCAGTACTTC; CDR3: CASSSLIRAGYEQYF
V: TRBV11-2; length: 16; J: TRBJ1-1; D: .; size: once; DNA: TGTGCCAGCAGCTTAAAGCAGGGCCGTTTGAACACTGAAGCTTTCTTT; CDR3: CASSLKQGRLNTEAFF
V: TRBV6-5; length: 13; J: TRBJ2-7; D: .; size: .; DNA: TGTGCCAGCAGTTACGCCCAGGGTTACGAGCAGTACTTC; CDR3: CASSYAQGYEQYF
V: TRBV6-5; length: 12; J: TRBJ1-4; D: .; size: .; DNA: TGTGCCAGCAGACCACAGGGCACAAAACTGTTTTTT; CDR3: CASRPQGTKLFF
V: TRBV30; length: 15; J: TRBJ2-1; D: .; size: .; DNA: TGTGCCTGGAGGCTAGGACACAGCTCCTACAATGAGCAGTTCTTC; CDR3: CAWRLGHSSYNEQFF
V: TRBV7-9; length: 14; J: TRBJ2-5; D: .; size: .; DNA: TGTGCCAGCAGCCCGGAGATTATCCAAGAGACCCAGTACTTC; CDR3: CASSPEIIQETQYF
V: TRBV6-1; length: 15; J: TRBJ2-7; D: TRBD2; size: .; DNA: TGTGCCAGCAGTGAAGAGACTAGCGGGAGCCACGAGCAGTACTTC; CDR3: CASSEETSGSHEQYF
V: TRBV27; length: 15; J: TRBJ2-7; D: .; size: .; DNA: TGTGCCAGCAGCCCCGGAGGAAGGTCACTCCACGAGCAGTACTTC; CDR3: CASSPGGRSLHEQYF
V: TRBV2; length: 12; J: TRBJ1-1; D: .; size: .; DNA: TGTGCCAGCAGTCCAGTACACTACCAAGCTTTCTTT; CDR3: CASSPVHYQAFF
V: TRBV27; length: 14; J: TRBJ1-1; D: .; size: .; DNA: TGTGCCAGTGGAACCCAGGGGTTGAACACTGAAGCTTTCTTT; CDR3: CASGTQGLNTEAFF
V: TRBV27; length: 16; J: TRBJ2-7; D: TRBD2; size: once; DNA: TGTGCCAGCAGTTCTCTGACTAGCGGGAGGATCTACGAGCAGTACTTC; CDR3: CASSSLTSGRIYEQYF
V: TRBV5-4; length: 15; J: TRBJ2-7; D: TRBD2; size: few; DNA: TGTGCCAGCAGCTTGGACCTAGCGGGAGGCTACGAGCAGTACTTC; CDR3: CASSLDLAGGYEQYF
V: TRBV7-9; length: 14; J: TRBJ1-1; D: .; size: .; DNA: TGTGCCAGCAGCTTTTCTCCAGGGAACACTGAAGCTTTCTTT; CDR3: CASSFSPGNTEAFF
V: TRBV6-6; length: 16; J: TRBJ2-2; D: .; size: .; DNA: TGTGCCAGCAGTTCTAGAGGGAGCCGGGGCACCGGGGAGCTGTTTTTT; CDR3: CASSSRGSRGTGELFF
V: TRBV28; length: 14; J: TRBJ2-7; D: .; size: .; DNA: TGTGCCAGCAGTTTAAGGGACATATTATACGAGCAGTACTTC; CDR3: CASSLRDILYEQYF
V: TRBV27; length: 16; J: TRBJ2-3; D: TRBD1; size: .; DNA: TGTGCCAGCAGTTCCGGACAGGTTTTTAGCACAGATACGCAGTATTTT; CDR3: CASSSGQVFSTDTQYF